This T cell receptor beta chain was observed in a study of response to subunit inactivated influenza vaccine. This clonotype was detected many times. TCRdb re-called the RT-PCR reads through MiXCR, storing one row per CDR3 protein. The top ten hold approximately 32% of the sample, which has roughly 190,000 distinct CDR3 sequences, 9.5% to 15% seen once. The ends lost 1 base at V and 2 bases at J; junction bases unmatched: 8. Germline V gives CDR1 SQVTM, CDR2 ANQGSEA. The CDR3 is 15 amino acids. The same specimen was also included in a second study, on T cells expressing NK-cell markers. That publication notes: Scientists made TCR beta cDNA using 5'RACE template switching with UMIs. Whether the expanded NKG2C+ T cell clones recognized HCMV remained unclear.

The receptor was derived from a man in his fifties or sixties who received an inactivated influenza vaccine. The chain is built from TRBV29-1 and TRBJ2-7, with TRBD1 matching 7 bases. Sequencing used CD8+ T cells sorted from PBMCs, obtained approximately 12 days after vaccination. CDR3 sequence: CSVEGAGDRAYEQYF. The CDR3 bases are TGCAGCGTTGAAGGGGCCGGCGACAGGGCCTACGAGCAGTACTTC.